This T cell receptor (beta chain) emerged from a study of T cells after yellow fever vaccination. About this clonotype itself: With a much larger clone just one base away, this may be a read error.

TCRdb fed the 5' RACE reads into MiXCR, producing one record per CDR3 protein. This sample has 400,000 to 650,000 distinct CDR3 sequences, with just over 20% found just once. The sequence came from a man between 18 and 29 years old who received the YFV17D yellow fever vaccine. Specimen: PBMCs, collected around 3 weeks after the first yellow fever vaccination.

The CDR3 nucleotides read TGTGCCAGCAGTTGGGACATCACAGATACGCAGTATTTT. Translated, it gives CASSWDITDTQYF. The V call is TRBV12-3 or TRBV12-4, the J call TRBJ2-3; tentatively, D is TRBD1 (6 bases). There are 13 residues in the CDR3. Trimming removed 4 bases from V and 2 bases from J, with 7 bases in between.